This T cell receptor (beta chain) was captured by sequencing in a study of T-cell reconstitution after alpha-beta-depleted transplantation in children. For TCRbeta, the library was prepared with unique molecular identifiers. TCRdb independently ran MiXCR on the PCR reads; one entry per CDR3 protein. Of around 400,000 distinct CDR3 sequences listed, 20% are singletons. V lost 6 bases to trimming and J lost 5 bases, with 20 bases between them. This CDR3 comprises 15 residues. Germline CDR1 and CDR2: MDHEN and SYDVKM. This sequence joins TRBV28 and TRBJ2-7; maybe TRBD2 (6 bases). The sample consisted of PBMCs from the stem cell graft donor, taken from the stem cell graft. The clonotype was recovered from a human donor who donated a stem cell graft to a child with acute myeloid leukemia. In nucleotides, the CDR3 is TGTGCCAGCAGACCAGCTCGGGAGATAGGGAACGAGCAGTACTTC. This sequence encodes CASRPAREIGNEQYF.